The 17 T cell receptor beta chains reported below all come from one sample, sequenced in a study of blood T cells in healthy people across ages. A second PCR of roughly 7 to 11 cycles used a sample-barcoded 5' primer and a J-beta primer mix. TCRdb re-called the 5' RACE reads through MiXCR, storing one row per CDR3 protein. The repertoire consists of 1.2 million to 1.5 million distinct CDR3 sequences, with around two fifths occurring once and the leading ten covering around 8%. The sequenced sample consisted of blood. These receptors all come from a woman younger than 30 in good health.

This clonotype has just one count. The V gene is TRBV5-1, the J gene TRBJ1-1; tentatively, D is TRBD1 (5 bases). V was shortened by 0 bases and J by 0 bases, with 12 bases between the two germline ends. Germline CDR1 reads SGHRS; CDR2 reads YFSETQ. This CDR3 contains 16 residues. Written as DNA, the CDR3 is TGCGCCAGCAGCTTGGTGGGGGGAAACATGAACACTGAAGCTTTCTTT. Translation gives CASSLVGGNMNTEAFF.

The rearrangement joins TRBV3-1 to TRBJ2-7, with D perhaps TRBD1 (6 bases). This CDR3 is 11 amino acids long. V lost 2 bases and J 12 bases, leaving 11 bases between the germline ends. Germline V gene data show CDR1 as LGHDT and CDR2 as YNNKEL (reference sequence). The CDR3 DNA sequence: TGTGCCAGCAGCCAAACGGACAGACGGTACTTC. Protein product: CASSQTDRRYF.

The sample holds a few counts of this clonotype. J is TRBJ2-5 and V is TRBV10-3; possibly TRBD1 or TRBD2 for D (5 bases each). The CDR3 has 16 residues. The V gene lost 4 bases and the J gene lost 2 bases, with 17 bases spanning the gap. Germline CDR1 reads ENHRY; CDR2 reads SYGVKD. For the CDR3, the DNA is TGTGCCATCAGTGGAGGGCTACAGGATTTTCAAGAGACCCAGTACTTC. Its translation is CAISGGLQDFQETQYF.

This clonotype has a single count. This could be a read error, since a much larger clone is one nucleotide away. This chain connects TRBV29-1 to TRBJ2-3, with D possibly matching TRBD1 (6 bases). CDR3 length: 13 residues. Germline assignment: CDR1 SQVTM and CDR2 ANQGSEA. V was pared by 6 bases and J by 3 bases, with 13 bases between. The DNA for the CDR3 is TGCAGCGTCGACCCCGACAGGACAGATACGCAGTATTTT. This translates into CSVDPDRTDTQYF.

As DNA, the CDR3 is TGTGCCAGCAGTTACTCCTCCGGCACTACTGGAAACACCATATATTTT. Translating it yields CASSYSSGTTGNTIYF. V and J are TRBV6-6 and TRBJ1-3; D remains unclear. CDR1 MNHNY and CDR2 SVGAGI come from the germline V gene (reference sequence). The CDR3 has 16 amino acids. V lost 0 bases and J 2 bases, leaving 11 bases between the germline ends.

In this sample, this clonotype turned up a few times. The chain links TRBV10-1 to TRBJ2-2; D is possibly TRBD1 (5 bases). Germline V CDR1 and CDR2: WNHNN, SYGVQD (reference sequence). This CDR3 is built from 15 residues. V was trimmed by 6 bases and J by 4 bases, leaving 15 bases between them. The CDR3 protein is CASSGKGASTGELFF. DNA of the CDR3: TGCGCCAGCAGCGGAAAAGGGGCGTCCACCGGGGAGCTGTTTTTT.

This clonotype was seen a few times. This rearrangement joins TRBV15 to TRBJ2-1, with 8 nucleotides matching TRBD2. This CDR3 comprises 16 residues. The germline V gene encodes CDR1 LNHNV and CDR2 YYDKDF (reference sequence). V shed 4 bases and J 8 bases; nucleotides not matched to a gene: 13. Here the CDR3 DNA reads TGTGCCACCAGCAATCGACCGGGAGGGATTTCGGATGAGCAGTTCTTC. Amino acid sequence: CATSNRPGGISDEQFF. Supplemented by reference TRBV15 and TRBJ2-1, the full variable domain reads DAMVIQNPRYQVTQFGKPVTLSCSQTLNHNVMYWYQQKSSQAPKLLFHYYDKDFNNEADTPDNFQSRRPNTSFCFLDIRSPGLGDTAMYLCATSNRPGGISDEQFFGPGTRLTVL.

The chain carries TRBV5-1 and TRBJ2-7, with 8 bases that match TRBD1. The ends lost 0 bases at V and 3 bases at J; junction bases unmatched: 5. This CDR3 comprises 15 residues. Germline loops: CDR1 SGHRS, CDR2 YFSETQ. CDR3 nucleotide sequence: TGCGCCAGCAGCTTGGAGGACAGGGATGTCTACGAGCAGTACTTC. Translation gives CASSLEDRDVYEQYF. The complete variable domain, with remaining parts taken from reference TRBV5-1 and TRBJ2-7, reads KAGVTQTPRYLIKTRGQQVTLSCSPISGHRSVSWYQQTPGQGLQFLFEYFSETQRNKGNFPGRFSGRQFSNSRSEMNVSTLELGDSALYLCASSLEDRDVYEQYFGPGTRLTVT.

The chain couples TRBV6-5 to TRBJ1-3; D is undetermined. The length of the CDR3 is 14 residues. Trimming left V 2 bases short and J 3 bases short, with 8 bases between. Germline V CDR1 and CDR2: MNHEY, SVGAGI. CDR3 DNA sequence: TGTGCCAGCAGTTACGCAGTTGGTGGAAACACCATATATTTT. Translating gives CASSYAVGGNTIYF.

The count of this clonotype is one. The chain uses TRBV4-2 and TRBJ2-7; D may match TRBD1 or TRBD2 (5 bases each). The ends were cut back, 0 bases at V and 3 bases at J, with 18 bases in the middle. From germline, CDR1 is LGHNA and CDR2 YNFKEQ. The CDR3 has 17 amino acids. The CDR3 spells CASSQELARDGNYEQYF. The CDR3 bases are TGTGCCAGCAGCCAAGAATTGGCCCGGGACGGGAACTACGAGCAGTACTTC.

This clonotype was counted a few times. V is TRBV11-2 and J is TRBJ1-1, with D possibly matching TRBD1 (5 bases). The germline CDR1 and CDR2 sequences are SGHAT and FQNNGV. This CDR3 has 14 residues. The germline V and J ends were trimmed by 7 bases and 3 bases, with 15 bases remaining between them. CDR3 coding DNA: TGTGCCAGCATGCAGACAGCTCCTTACACTGAAGCTTTCTTT. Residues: CASMQTAPYTEAFF.

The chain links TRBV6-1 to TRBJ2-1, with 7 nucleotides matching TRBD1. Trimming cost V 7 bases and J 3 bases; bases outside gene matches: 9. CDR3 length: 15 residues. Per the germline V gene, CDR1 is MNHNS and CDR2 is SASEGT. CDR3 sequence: CASTALGGGYNEQFF. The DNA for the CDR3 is TGTGCCAGCACCGCCTTAGGGGGCGGCTACAATGAGCAGTTCTTC.

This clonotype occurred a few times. CDR3 protein: CASSSFSSSGANVLTF. The CDR3 bases are TGTGCCAGCAGTTCTTTTAGTTCCTCTGGGGCCAACGTCCTGACTTTC. The rearrangement joins TRBV27 to TRBJ2-6; D call uncertain. This CDR3 has 16 residues. Deletions cut 4 bases from V and 0 bases from J, with 10 bases between. Germline V gene sequence: CDR1 MNHEY, CDR2 SMNVEV (reference sequence).

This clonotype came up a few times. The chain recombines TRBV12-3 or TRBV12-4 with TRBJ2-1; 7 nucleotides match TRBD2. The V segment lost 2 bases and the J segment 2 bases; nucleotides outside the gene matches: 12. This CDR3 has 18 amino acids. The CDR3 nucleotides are TGTGCCAGCAGTTTATCGTCGATGGGGACTACCCCCTACAATGAGCAGTTCTTC. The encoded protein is CASSLSSMGTTPYNEQFF.

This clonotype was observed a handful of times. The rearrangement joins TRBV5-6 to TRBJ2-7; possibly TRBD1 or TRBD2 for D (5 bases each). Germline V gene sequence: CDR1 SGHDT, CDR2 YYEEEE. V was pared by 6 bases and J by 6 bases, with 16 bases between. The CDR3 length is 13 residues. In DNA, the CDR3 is TGTGCCAGCACCACGGGGACGTGGACCGAGCAGTACTTC. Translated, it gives CASTTGTWTEQYF. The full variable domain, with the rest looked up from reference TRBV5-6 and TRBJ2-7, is DAGVTQSPTHLIKTRGQQVTLRCSPKSGHDTVSWYQQALGQGPQFIFQYYEEEERQRGNFPDRFSGHQFPNYSSELNVNALLLGDSALYLCASTTGTWTEQYFGPGTRLTVT.

DNA for the CDR3: TGTGCCAGCAGCGCGGGACTAGCGGAGACCCAGTACTTC. Its translation: CASSAGLAETQYF. This chain links TRBV7-2 with TRBJ2-5; 10 nucleotides match TRBD2. Per germline, CDR1 SGHTA and CDR2 FQGNSA. V gave up 5 bases and J gave up 5 bases; unmatched junction bases: 2. The CDR3 has 13 amino acids. Variable domain in full (rest from reference TRBV7-2 and TRBJ2-5): GAGVSQSPSNKVTEKGKDVELRCDPISGHTALYWYRQSLGQGLEFLIYFQGNSAPDKSGLPSDRFSAERTGGSVSTLTIQRTQQEDSAVYLCASSAGLAETQYFGPGTRLLVL.

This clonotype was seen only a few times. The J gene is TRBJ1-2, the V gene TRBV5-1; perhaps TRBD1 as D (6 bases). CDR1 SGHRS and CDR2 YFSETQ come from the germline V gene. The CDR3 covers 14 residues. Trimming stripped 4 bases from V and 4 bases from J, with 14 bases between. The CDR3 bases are TGCGCCAGCAGCCCCTCCGGGACACTCTATGGCTACACCTTC. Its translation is CASSPSGTLYGYTF.